This T cell receptor (beta chain) was identified in a study of regulatory T cells in long-lasting Graves disease. As for the study in general: Over 5 years of antithyroid drugs plus positive TSH receptor antibodies defined persistent Graves' disease.

This CDR3 is 13 amino acids long. Germline V gives CDR1 LGHDT, CDR2 YNNKEL (reference sequence). Trimming shortened V by 0 bases and J by 8 bases, and 10 bases separated the two germline ends. TCR beta libraries were built with iRepertoire HTBI primers and Arm-PCR of CDR3 regions. TCRdb re-called the multiplex PCR reads through MiXCR, storing one row per CDR3 protein. The table has a few hundred thousand distinct CDR3 sequences, roughly 24% seen once. The time point was: persistent/refractory GD, antithyroid drugs over 5 years with positive TRAb. From RNA extracted from PBMCs, the TCR library was made. This clonotype was counted only a few times.

This chain uses TRBV3-1 with TRBJ1-1, with unresolved D. This sequence was found in a middle-aged woman with Graves disease. Source: peripheral blood mononuclear cells (PBMCs), taken when the disease was refractory, from a patient treated with antithyroid drugs. CDR3 bases: TGTGCCAGCAGCCAAGAAATAGGTAGAGAAGCTTTCTTT. This translates into CASSQEIGREAFF.